Listed below are T cell receptor beta chains from one sample, sequenced in a study of T-cell memory formation after mild COVID-19. TCRdb passed the 5' RACE reads through MiXCR, listing each CDR3 protein once. Of 250,000 to 300,000 distinct CDR3 sequences listed, roughly 16% are singletons. Specimen: PBMCs or a T cell subset sorted from them (not recorded which). The receptors here all came from a man between 18 and 35 years old who had mild COVID-19 (a few samples of this study predate the infection). Cell type and time point are not known. The conserved cysteine and the conserved F or W are not part of the CDR3 here. Fields, in order: V gene, J gene, CDR3 protein.

TRBV27,TRBJ2-7,ASSPKLTSYEQY
TRBV11-1,TRBJ1-5,ASSPGGDGQPQH
TRBV7-9,TRBJ2-1,ASSPQQGRYNEQF
TRBV7-2,TRBJ2-7,ASSFSGGIPYEQY
TRBV7-2,TRBJ1-1,ASSRQPHTEAF
TRBV11-2,TRBJ2-1,ASSVGYEQF
TRBV29-1,TRBJ1-1,SVAPRLGGTEAF
TRBV11-2,TRBJ2-1,ASSHGSGAPF
TRBV3-1,TRBJ2-3,ASSPQGIITDTQY
TRBV12-3/TRBV12-4,TRBJ2-2,ASSLRGGVTGELF
TRBV7-6,TRBJ1-6,ASSRRDGFRSPLH
TRBV7-9,TRBJ2-2,ASRQPQGPNTGELF
TRBV11-2,TRBJ1-4,ASSLSRGVTNEKLF
TRBV29-1,TRBJ1-2,SVEDRQGWGYT
TRBV7-9,TRBJ2-7,ASSLVGGGAYEQY
TRBV14,TRBJ2-2,ASSQIVGLASTGELF
TRBV9,TRBJ2-1,ASSVGGRGIFPNEQF
TRBV6-5,TRBJ1-4,ASSYPGGEKLF
TRBV7-9,TRBJ2-2,ASSLKSSGYTGELF
TRBV5-1,TRBJ1-2,ASSGRGGYT
TRBV7-6,TRBJ2-2,ASSLAPKGAGELF
TRBV14,TRBJ1-4,ASKGARKKLF
TRBV6-2/TRBV6-3,TRBJ2-3,ASSYSPGTPTDTQY
TRBV5-1,TRBJ1-5,ASSSGTPGQPQH
TRBV4-2,TRBJ2-3,ASSQEAGGRGTDTQC
TRBV11-2,TRBJ2-2,ASSSRLAGGGTGELF
TRBV5-1,TRBJ2-1,ASSLFGTGDEQF
TRBV6-5,TRBJ2-5,ASSLSGLAGQETQY
TRBV28,TRBJ2-3,ASGFGGSTDTQY
TRBV7-9,TRBJ1-1,ASSFSGVDTEAF
TRBV4-3,TRBJ1-3,ASSQDLLGSSSGNTIY
TRBV9,TRBJ2-2,ASSLRDRGTGELF
TRBV7-9,TRBJ1-1,ASSFIQAGRNTEAF
TRBV2,TRBJ1-5,ASSLIGNSNQPQH
TRBV27,TRBJ2-7,ASSVRRGVYEQY
TRBV20-1,TRBJ1-3,SASRGAGNTIY
TRBV7-7,TRBJ2-5,ASSFLGGRETQY
TRBV30,TRBJ2-7,AWSPPGGGTYEQY
TRBV5-6,TRBJ2-5,ASSRGWTETQY
TRBV6-2/TRBV6-3,TRBJ1-4,ASVGQGAEKLF
TRBV6-6,TRBJ1-2,ASSSTGEDGYT
TRBV7-9,TRBJ2-2,ASSLAGGDRYTGELF
TRBV11-3,TRBJ1-6,ASSLGQGSNSPLH
TRBV28,TRBJ2-1,ASSFKGGLDNSEQF
TRBV5-1,TRBJ2-3,ASSVTWGSFTDTQY
TRBV5-1,TRBJ2-3,ASSLSLDGTDTQY
TRBV7-8,TRBJ1-2,ASSPDRGHGYT
TRBV7-2,TRBJ1-4,ASRTGVEKLF
TRBV20-1,TRBJ1-2,SARPAPRDGYT
TRBV20-1,TRBJ2-3,SASGLSVSDTQY
TRBV28,TRBJ2-5,ASSKLRGAQY
TRBV6-5,TRBJ2-3,ASSYEAYRNTQY
TRBV15,TRBJ2-2,ATSSQGSSQFFTGELF
TRBV5-5,TRBJ2-1,ASRRDRSYNEQF